These 9 T cell receptor beta chains were all obtained from the same sample, sequenced in a study of shared clonotypes between healthy human individuals. Selected positively for CCR7 and CD45RO-negative, naive CD8 cells excluded terminally differentiated effector memory CD45RA+ cells. The method was immunoSEQ multiplex PCR; TCRdb's version includes in-frame clones alone and lacks a portion of them. The profile shows roughly 2 million clones, approximately 94% of them singletons. Sequenced material: naive CD8+ T cells sorted from blood. Receptors originate from a man aged 18 to 35 in good health.

The chain has TRBV6-6 and TRBJ2-1; TRBD2 matches at 7 bases. This CDR3 has 13 residues. CDR1 and CDR2 from the germline V gene are MNHNY and SVGAGI (reference sequence). With V trimmed by 7 bases and J by 11 bases, 11 bases remained unmatched. DNA of the CDR3: TGTGCCAGCACCCCAGAGCGAGCGGGACAGCAGTTCTTC. Amino acid sequence: CASTPERAGQQFF.

The V call is TRBV19, the J call TRBJ1-5; possibly TRBD1 for D (6 bases). V dropped 4 bases and J dropped 5 bases, with 15 bases sitting between them. Germline values: CDR1 LNHDA, CDR2 SQIVND (reference sequence). The CDR3 totals 15 residues. CDR3 DNA: TGTGCCAGTAGTAGGGCAGGGGCGGATGATCAGCCCCAGCATTTT. Its protein product is CASSRAGADDQPQHF.

The count of this clone is one. Other DNA sequences of this sample code for an identical CDR3. The CDR3 protein is CASSYSINQETQYF. CDR3 nucleotide sequence: TGTGCCAGCAGTTACTCGATCAACCAAGAGACCCAGTACTTC. The J gene is TRBJ2-5, the V gene TRBV6-5; D is unclear. The CDR3 contains 14 residues. The V end lost 0 bases, the J end lost 0 bases, and 5 bases lay between the germline ends. Germline V gene sequence: CDR1 MNHEY, CDR2 SVGAGI.

The chain links TRBV5-1 to TRBJ2-1; D is uncertain. CDR1 is SGHRS and CDR2 is YFSETQ in the germline V gene. Trimming removed 7 bases from V and 2 bases from J, with 10 bases in between. This CDR3 spans 13 amino acids. The CDR3 spells CASRTSPYNEQFF. The DNA for the CDR3 is TGCGCCAGCCGGACGTCCCCCTACAATGAGCAGTTCTTC.

V and J are TRBV6-1 and TRBJ1-2, with TRBD1 identical over 8 bases. The CDR3 is made up of 13 amino acids. V trimming: 7 bases; J trimming: 4 bases; junction bases outside the gene matches: 5. Germline V lookup: CDR1 MNHNS, CDR2 SASEGT. The CDR3 region is CASNLRGPYGYTF. In DNA, the CDR3 is TGTGCCAGCAACCTCAGGGGGCCCTATGGCTACACCTTC.

The rearrangement links TRBV30 to TRBJ2-3; 7 positions match TRBD2. Germline CDR1 reads GTSNPN; CDR2 reads SVGIG (reference sequence). The J segment lost 5 bases and the V segment lost 0 bases, leaving 14 bases of the junction unmatched. This CDR3 spans 17 amino acids. In DNA, the CDR3 is TGTGCCTGGAGTGTACCTAATATCGGCGGGAGAGGAGATACGCAGTATTTT. Amino acid sequence: CAWSVPNIGGRGDTQYF.

This clone was recorded only once. This chain links TRBV28 with TRBJ1-2; no clear D gene. Germline V gives CDR1 MDHEN, CDR2 SYDVKM. Trimming pared 5 bases from V and 6 bases from J, leaving 13 bases between. The CDR3 spans 13 residues. The CDR3 DNA reads as TGTGCCAGCAGTCCCCTGGGGTACCATGGCTACACCTTC. The encoded protein is CASSPLGYHGYTF.

The rearrangement links TRBV7-9 to TRBJ2-7; D is perhaps TRBD1 or TRBD2 (5 bases each). With 1 base removed from V and 4 bases from J, the gap between germline ends came to 14 bases. From germline, CDR1 is SEHNR and CDR2 FQNEAQ (reference sequence). This CDR3 has 15 residues. CDR3 region: CASSLDPSGGYEQYF. The CDR3 nucleotides read TGTGCCAGCAGCTTAGATCCATCTGGGGGTTACGAGCAGTACTTC. The full variable domain, in which reference TRBV7-9 and TRBJ2-7 provide the parts outside the CDR3, is DTGVSQNPRHKITKRGQNVTFRCDPISEHNRLYWYRQTLGQGPEFLTYFQNEAQLEKSRLLSDRFSAERPKGSFSTLEIQRTEQGDSAMYLCASSLDPSGGYEQYFGPGTRLTVT.

This clone came up once. This sequence joins TRBV14 and TRBJ2-1; 10 bases fit TRBD2. This CDR3 comprises 15 residues. V shed 7 bases, J shed 6 bases, and the junction held 9 bases outside the gene matches. CDR1 is SGHDN, CDR2 FVKESK, per germline. This chain's CDR3 is CASNLKRGGPNEQFF. CDR3 DNA: TGTGCCAGCAACCTAAAGCGGGGGGGCCCCAATGAGCAGTTCTTC.